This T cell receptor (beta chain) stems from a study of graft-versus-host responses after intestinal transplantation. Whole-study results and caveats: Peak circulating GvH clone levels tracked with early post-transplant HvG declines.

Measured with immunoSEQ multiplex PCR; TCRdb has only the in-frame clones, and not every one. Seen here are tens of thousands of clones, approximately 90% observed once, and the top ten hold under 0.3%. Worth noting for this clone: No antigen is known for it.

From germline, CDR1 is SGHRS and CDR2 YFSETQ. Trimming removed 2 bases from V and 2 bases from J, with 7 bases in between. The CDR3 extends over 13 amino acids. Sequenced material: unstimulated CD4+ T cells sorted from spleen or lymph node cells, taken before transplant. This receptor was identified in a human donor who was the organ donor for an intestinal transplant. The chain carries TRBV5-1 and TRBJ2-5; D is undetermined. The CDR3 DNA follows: TGCGCCAGCAGCTTCGTCGGGCAAGAGACCCAGTACTTC. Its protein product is CASSFVGQETQYF.